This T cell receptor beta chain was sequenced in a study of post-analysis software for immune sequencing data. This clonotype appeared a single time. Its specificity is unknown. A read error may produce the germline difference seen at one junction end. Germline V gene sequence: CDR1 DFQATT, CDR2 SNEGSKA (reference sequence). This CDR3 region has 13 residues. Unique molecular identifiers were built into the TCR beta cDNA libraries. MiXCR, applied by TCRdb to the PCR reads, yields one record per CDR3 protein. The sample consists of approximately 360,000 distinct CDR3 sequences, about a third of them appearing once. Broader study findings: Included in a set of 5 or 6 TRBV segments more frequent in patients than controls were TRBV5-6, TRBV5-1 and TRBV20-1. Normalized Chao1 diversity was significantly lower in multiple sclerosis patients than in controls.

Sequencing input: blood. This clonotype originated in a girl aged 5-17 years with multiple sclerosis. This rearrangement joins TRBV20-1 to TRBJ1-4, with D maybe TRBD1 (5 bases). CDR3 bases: TGCAGTGCGAAGGGGCAGGGTATTGAAAAACGGTTTTTT. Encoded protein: CSAKGQGIEKRFF.